These 17 T cell receptor beta chains came from one sample sequenced in a study of OX40 agonist ivuxolimab in advanced cancers. Here immunoSEQ multiplex PCR was the method, and the copy in TCRdb shows in-frame clones only, minus some. The table records 80,000 or so clones, roughly 85% of them present only once. Source: CD4+ or CD8+ T cells sorted from blood, taken in a trial of the OX40 agonist ivuxolimab. Every receptor here comes from an adult with an advanced solid tumor such as melanoma, head and neck, liver or kidney cancer.

The gene calls are TRBV4-3 and TRBJ1-4; no reliable D call. There are 13 residues in the CDR3. CDR1 is LGHNA, CDR2 YSLEER, per germline. Trimming stripped 0 bases from V and 10 bases from J, with 9 bases between. The DNA for the CDR3 is TGCGCCAGCAGCCAAGATAGGGCGAGAAAACTGTTTTTT. Translation gives CASSQDRARKLFF.

The rearrangement uses TRBV5-4 and TRBJ1-2, with D tentatively TRBD1 (5 bases). Germline CDR1 is SGHNT and CDR2 is YYREEE (reference sequence). The CDR3 is made up of 13 amino acids. Trimming took off 2 bases at V and 6 bases at J, with 11 bases between the two ends. The DNA of the CDR3 is TGTGCCAGCAGCTTTCAGGGTGCCGATGGCTACACCTTC. Translated: CASSFQGADGYTF.

The V gene is TRBV7-2, the J gene TRBJ2-3; D remains ambiguous. The length of the CDR3 is 13 residues. In germline, CDR1 is SGHTA, CDR2 FQGNSA. Trimming pared 5 bases from V and 1 base from J, leaving 7 bases between. DNA of the CDR3: TGTGCCAGCAGCCCGTGGGGCACAGATACGCAGTATTTT. It is translated as CASSPWGTDTQYF.

This chain links TRBV2 with TRBJ1-2; tentatively, D is TRBD1 (5 bases). CDR1 is SNHLY, CDR2 FYNNEI, per germline. The CDR3 extends over 16 amino acids. With 6 bases removed from V and 0 bases from J, the gap between germline ends came to 17 bases. The CDR3 nucleotides are TGTGCCAGCAGATACAGGCTGCTAAGCACTAACTATGGCTACACCTTC. It specifies CASRYRLLSTNYGYTF.

The rearrangement uses TRBV14 and TRBJ2-3; D is ambiguous. Germline-derived CDR1 and CDR2 are SGHDN and FVKESK. The CDR3 sequence is 13 residues long. The V gene lost 8 bases and the J gene lost 6 bases, with 15 bases spanning the gap. CDR3 in DNA: TGTGCCAGCCTGTTCCCCGCATGGGATACGCAGTATTTT. This encodes CASLFPAWDTQYF. The full variable domain, rest sourced from reference TRBV14 and TRBJ2-3, is EAGVTQFPSHSVIEKGQTVTLRCDPISGHDNLYWYRRVMGKEIKFLLHFVKESKQDESGMPNNRFLAERTGGTYSTLKVQPAELEDSGVYFCASLFPAWDTQYFGPGTRLTVL.

The rearrangement links TRBV14 to TRBJ2-7; the D is unclear. Trimming took 0 bases from V and 7 from J, leaving 16 bases between them. This CDR3 comprises 15 residues. Per germline, CDR1 SGHDN and CDR2 FVKESK. CDR3 coding DNA: TGTGCCAGCAGCCAAGATGGCCAGTTGGTCCGAGAGCAGTACTTC. Its translation is CASSQDGQLVREQYF. The whole variable domain, remainder taken from reference TRBV14 and TRBJ2-7, is EAGVTQFPSHSVIEKGQTVTLRCDPISGHDNLYWYRRVMGKEIKFLLHFVKESKQDESGMPNNRFLAERTGGTYSTLKVQPAELEDSGVYFCASSQDGQLVREQYFGPGTRLTVT.

This clone occurred a few times. In DNA, the CDR3 is TGTGCCAGCAGCTTAGTTGGGGGGACTAGCGGGACTGACTACGAGCAGTACTTC. Encoded protein: CASSLVGGTSGTDYEQYF. The chain uses TRBV7-8 and TRBJ2-7; TRBD2 matches at 13 bases. CDR1 and CDR2 (germline): SGHVS, FQNEAQ. CDR3 length: 18 amino acids. The ends lost 1 base at V and 3 bases at J; junction bases unmatched: 9.

V gene TRBV28 combines with J gene TRBJ2-1; D gene unclear. The CDR3 is 13 residues long. V was trimmed by 11 bases and J by 0 bases, leaving 11 bases between them. Germline CDR1 and CDR2: MDHEN and SYDVKM. The CDR3 loop is CASYSSSYNEQFF. As DNA, the CDR3 is TGTGCCTCGTATTCGAGCTCCTACAATGAGCAGTTCTTC.

This chain links TRBV18 with TRBJ2-1; 7 bases agree with TRBD1. Germline V gives CDR1 KGHSH, CDR2 LQKENI. Trimming took 3 bases from V and 8 from J; bases not matched to a gene: 7. The CDR3 extends over 14 amino acids. The CDR3 region is CASSPQTGYDEQFF. As DNA, the CDR3 is TGTGCCAGCTCACCCCAGACAGGGTACGATGAGCAGTTCTTC.

This chain connects TRBV7-3 to TRBJ2-2; D ambiguous. Per the germline V gene, CDR1 is SGHTA and CDR2 is FQGTGA. V was pared by 4 bases and J by 6 bases, with 6 bases between. The length of the CDR3 is 12 residues. The CDR3: CASSYVPGELFF. The CDR3, as DNA: TGTGCCAGCAGCTACGTACCCGGGGAGCTGTTTTTT.

The chain is built from TRBV5-4 and TRBJ2-5; 10 positions match TRBD2. The germline CDR1 and CDR2 sequences are SGHNT and YYREEE (reference sequence). Germline trimming cut 4 bases from V and 5 bases from J; bases unmatched to any gene: 14. The CDR3 consists of 17 residues. CDR3 nucleotides: TGTGCCAGCAGCCTAGACCTTGGGAGCGGGGGGGCGGAGACCCAGTACTTC. This sequence encodes CASSLDLGSGGAETQYF.

The chain carries TRBV7-9 and TRBJ2-5, with 7 bases lining up with TRBD1. CDR1 and CDR2 from the germline V gene are SEHNR and FQNEAQ (reference sequence). This CDR3 comprises 12 residues. Trimming at V came to 2 bases and at J to 14 bases, leaving 8 bases not matched to a gene. CDR3 nucleotides: TGTGCCAGCAGCTTAACCGGACAGGCTCGCTACTTC. Its protein is CASSLTGQARYF.

The rearrangement links TRBV28 to TRBJ1-5, with 10 nucleotides matching TRBD1. Trimming cost V 3 bases and J 3 bases; bases outside gene matches: 5. The CDR3 has 16 amino acids. CDR1 MDHEN and CDR2 SYDVKM come from the germline V gene. CDR3 bases: TGTGCCAGCAGTTTTCGACAGGGGGCCTTCAATCAGCCCCAGCATTTT. Protein sequence: CASSFRQGAFNQPQHF.

The chain has TRBV5-5 and TRBJ2-2; D uncertain. Germline V lookup: CDR1 SGHKS, CDR2 YYEKEE (reference sequence). The V end was cut by 5 bases, the J end by 6 bases, with 11 bases between. The CDR3 length is 13 residues. The CDR3 is CASSFLLPGELFF. The CDR3 DNA follows: TGTGCCAGCAGTTTTCTACTCCCCGGGGAGCTGTTTTTT.

J is TRBJ2-3 and V is TRBV29-1; D gene uncertain. The CDR3 has 11 residues. Germline V gene lookup returns CDR1 SQVTM and CDR2 ANQGSEA. The ends were cut back, 7 bases at V and 2 bases at J, with 7 bases in the middle. CDR3 region: CSARHTDTQYF. Written as DNA, the CDR3 is TGCAGCGCCCGCCACACAGATACGCAGTATTTT.

This clone has just a few counts. This chain joins TRBV28 and TRBJ1-1; no reliable D call. The V end lost 4 bases, the J end lost 3 bases, and 12 bases lay between the germline ends. The CDR3 length is 14 residues. The germline CDR1 and CDR2 sequences are MDHEN and SYDVKM. The CDR3 DNA is TGTGCCAGCAGTTGGAGGGTCGGTGACACTGAAGCTTTCTTT. Its protein product is CASSWRVGDTEAFF.

This sequence joins TRBV2 and TRBJ1-1; D is perhaps TRBD1 (6 bases). Germline CDR1 SNHLY, CDR2 FYNNEI. Trimming removed 7 bases from V and 8 bases from J, with 14 bases in between. This CDR3 has 12 residues. CDR3 sequence: CASTKTRGEAFF. Here the CDR3 DNA reads TGTGCCAGCACCAAAACGAGGGGGGAAGCTTTCTTT.